Below, 16 T cell receptor beta chains from the same sample are listed, as sequenced in a study of OX40 agonist ivuxolimab in advanced cancers. TCRdb's table, derived via immunoSEQ multiplex PCR, lists solely in-frame clones and lacks some. In the table there are 20,000 or so clones, approximately 90% of which are singletons. Here the sequenced sample was CD4+ or CD8+ T cells sorted from blood, taken in a trial of the OX40 agonist ivuxolimab. Receptors originate from an adult with an advanced solid tumor such as melanoma, head and neck, liver or kidney cancer.

This chain connects TRBV11-2 to TRBJ1-2; perhaps TRBD1 as D (5 bases). V was pared by 4 bases and J by 3 bases, with 18 bases between. CDR1 SGHAT and CDR2 FQNNGV come from the germline V gene. The CDR3 is 16 residues long. CDR3 amino acids: CASSSLGVGVDYGYTF. The CDR3 bases are TGTGCCAGCAGCTCCCTAGGGGTGGGGGTAGACTATGGCTACACCTTC.

J is TRBJ2-5 and V is TRBV19, with D unresolved. TRBJ2-7 explains the end of the DNA better; the J call may be wrong. The CDR3 length is 11 residues. Germline CDR1 reads LNHDA; CDR2 reads SQIVND (reference sequence). The CDR3, as DNA: TGTGCCAGTAGTAGAGGCTACGAGCAGTACTTC. It encodes CASSRGYEQYF.

Details on this clone: Its ends do not fully match the called genes, so a read error is possible. The chain links TRBV18 to TRBJ1-2; D remains unclear. The germline gives CDR1 KGHSH, CDR2 LQKENI. The CDR3 spans 14 residues. The CDR3 DNA sequence: TGTGCCAGCTCACCACCGACGGCTAAGTATGGCTACACCTTC. Amino acids: CASSPPTAKYGYTF.

V usage is TRBV5-5 and J usage is TRBJ2-1; 7 positions agree with TRBD1. Germline assignment: CDR1 SGHKS and CDR2 YYEKEE (reference sequence). V lost 2 bases to trimming and J lost 7 bases; unmatched junction nucleotides: 9. The CDR3 is made up of 15 amino acids. CDR3 in DNA: TGTGCCAGCAGCTTCTTTTGGCAGGGGGAAAATGAGCAGTTCTTC. This sequence encodes CASSFFWQGENEQFF.

The genes are TRBV9 and TRBJ2-6, with D hard to call. V was trimmed by 0 bases and J by 3 bases, leaving 4 bases between them. This CDR3 comprises 14 residues. The germline V gene encodes CDR1 SGDLS and CDR2 YYNGEE. As DNA, the CDR3 is TGTGCCAGCAGCGTAGTGGGTGGGGCCAACGTCCTGACTTTC. The encoded protein is CASSVVGGANVLTF.

The chain recombines TRBV4-2 with TRBJ2-7; D perhaps matches TRBD1 (5 bases). Deletions cut 8 bases from V and 1 base from J, with 9 bases between. The CDR3 totals 12 residues. Germline V gene lookup returns CDR1 LGHNA and CDR2 YNFKEQ. The CDR3 region is CASGQGSYEQYF. The CDR3 nucleotides are TGTGCCAGCGGGCAGGGATCCTACGAGCAGTACTTC.

The rearrangement links TRBV14 to TRBJ2-5; 10 bases match TRBD2. The J segment lost 1 base and the V segment lost 6 bases, leaving 5 bases of the junction unmatched. From germline, CDR1 is SGHDN and CDR2 FVKESK. The CDR3 has 15 residues. CDR3: CASSPLAGRQETQYF. Written as DNA, the CDR3 is TGTGCCAGCAGTCCACTAGCGGGACGCCAAGAGACCCAGTACTTC. Using reference TRBV14 and TRBJ2-5 for the parts outside the CDR3, the full variable domain is EAGVTQFPSHSVIEKGQTVTLRCDPISGHDNLYWYRRVMGKEIKFLLHFVKESKQDESGMPNNRFLAERTGGTYSTLKVQPAELEDSGVYFCASSPLAGRQETQYFGPGTRLLVL.

The gene calls are TRBV5-1 and TRBJ2-5; D possibly uses TRBD1 or TRBD2 (5 bases each). The better agreement between TRBJ2-7 and the DNA end casts doubt on the J call. This CDR3 has 15 amino acids. Germline CDR1 and CDR2: SGHRS and YFSETQ. The CDR3 loop is CASSPEPGPLYEQYF. In nucleotides, the CDR3 is TGCGCCAGCAGCCCTGAACCGGGACCCCTCTACGAGCAGTACTTC.

The CDR3 spells CASSFQLGQAKNIQYF. CDR3 coding DNA: TGTGCCAGCAGCTTTCAACTGGGGCAGGCCAAAAACATTCAGTACTTC. The gene calls are TRBV13 and TRBJ2-4; D might be TRBD1 (5 bases). This CDR3 region has 16 residues. From germline, CDR1 is PRHDT and CDR2 FYEKMQ (reference sequence). The germline V and J ends were trimmed by 3 bases and 1 base, with 13 bases remaining between them. The whole variable domain, filled in from reference TRBV13 and TRBJ2-4, reads AAGVIQSPRHLIKEKRETATLKCYPIPRHDTVYWYQQGPGQDPQFLISFYEKMQSDKGSIPDRFSAQQFSDYHSELNMSSLELGDSALYFCASSFQLGQAKNIQYFGAGTRLSVL.

The chain links TRBV9 to TRBJ1-2, with 12 nucleotides matching TRBD1. Germline trimming cut 3 bases from V and 8 bases from J; bases unmatched to any gene: 5. This CDR3 contains 14 residues. Germline assignment: CDR1 SGDLS and CDR2 YYNGEE. CDR3 bases: TGTGCCAGCAGCGGCCTAGGGACAGGGGGCGGCTACACCTTC. It yields the protein CASSGLGTGGGYTF.

This clone came up once. The rearrangement uses TRBV2 and TRBJ2-1, with 9 bases identical to TRBD2. V lost 6 bases and J lost 8; bases outside the gene matches: 14. Looked up from germline, CDR1 is SNHLY and CDR2 is FYNNEI. CDR3 length: 16 residues. CDR3 nucleotides: TGTGCCAGCAGCGTCACGACTAGCGGCCCCCTTGATGAGCAGTTCTTC. Protein sequence: CASSVTTSGPLDEQFF. The full variable domain, with the rest looked up from reference TRBV2 and TRBJ2-1, is EPEVTQTPSHQVTQMGQEVILRCVPISNHLYFYWYRQILGQKVEFLVSFYNNEISEKSEIFDDQFSVERPDGSNFTLKIRSTKLEDSAMYFCASSVTTSGPLDEQFFGPGTRLTVL.

This chain links TRBV7-8 with TRBJ2-3; 7 bases are a match to TRBD2. This CDR3 is 14 amino acids long. Looked up from germline, CDR1 is SGHVS and CDR2 is FQNEAQ. After removal of 4 bases from V and 4 bases from J, the junction contained 5 bases not matched to a gene. In DNA, the CDR3 is TGTGCCAGCAGCTCTGGGGGGGTTCCAGATACGCAGTATTTT. Its protein is CASSSGGVPDTQYF.

The chain uses TRBV7-8 and TRBJ2-7; no firm D call. Trimming took off 5 bases at V and 0 bases at J, with 11 bases between the two ends. CDR1 is SGHVS and CDR2 is FQNEAQ in the germline V gene. The CDR3 extends over 14 amino acids. As DNA, the CDR3 is TGTGCCAGCAGCGAGACCCCCGGCTCCTACGAGCAGTACTTC. Encoded protein: CASSETPGSYEQYF.

CDR3 sequence reads: CSAQGAKNIQYF. CDR3 DNA sequence: TGCAGCGCCCAGGGGGCCAAAAACATTCAGTACTTC. The V gene is TRBV29-1, the J gene TRBJ2-4; TRBD1 is a possible D gene (6 bases). The CDR3 is 12 residues long. The germline V and J ends were trimmed by 7 bases and 1 base, with 8 bases remaining between them. Germline lookup yields CDR1 SQVTM and CDR2 ANQGSEA.

This clone has only one observation. The V and J genes are TRBV7-4 and TRBJ1-2, with D unresolved. Germline CDR1 SGHVT, CDR2 SQSDAQ. V lost 5 bases and J lost 2, with 15 bases in between. This CDR3 is built from 15 residues. The CDR3 bases are TGTGCCAGCAGCACGCGGGAGAGCACGAACTATGGCTACACCTTC. Translating gives CASSTRESTNYGYTF.

This rearrangement joins TRBV4-1 to TRBJ2-3; 8 nucleotides align to TRBD1. Germline trimming cut 2 bases from V and 6 bases from J; bases unmatched to any gene: 10. This CDR3 spans 16 amino acids. Germline lookup yields CDR1 MGHRA and CDR2 YSYEKL. CDR3 sequence reads: CASSQRDRSATDTQYF. CDR3 sequence (DNA): TGCGCCAGCAGCCAACGGGACAGGTCGGCTACCGATACGCAGTATTTT.